Listed here are 8 T cell receptor beta chains from one sample, sequenced in a study of radiotherapy plus CTLA-4 blockade in lung cancer. Sequencing was performed with immunoSEQ multiplex PCR; in TCRdb, only in-frame clones are kept and a portion is missing. This table holds 85,000 to 120,000 clones, approximately 81% found once. Material: peripheral blood, obtained from a patient treated with radiotherapy plus ipilimumab. Receptors originate from a human donor with non-small cell lung cancer that progressed on radiotherapy plus ipilimumab. Some clones in this sample may be carry-over from other donors' samples.

The rearrangement links TRBV2 to TRBJ1-2; D remains ambiguous. V shed 4 bases and J shed 4 bases, with 16 bases lying between them. The CDR3 is made up of 15 amino acids. The germline V gene encodes CDR1 SNHLY and CDR2 FYNNEI. In DNA form, the CDR3 reads TGTGCCAGCAGTGTAGAAGGGAGAAGCGGCTATGGCTACACCTTC. Translating it yields CASSVEGRSGYGYTF.

In its sample, this clone is medium-sized. The rearrangement joins TRBV7-3 to TRBJ1-1; D is ambiguous. V gave up 5 bases and J gave up 2 bases, with 12 bases separating them. Germline CDR1 and CDR2: SGHTA and FQGTGA. CDR3 length: 14 amino acids. CDR3 DNA: TGTGCCAGCAGCCCGGCACCAACAAACACTGAAGCTTTCTTT. Encoded protein: CASSPAPTNTEAFF. Filled out from reference TRBV7-3 and TRBJ1-1, the complete variable domain reads GAGVSQTPSNKVTEKGKYVELRCDPISGHTALYWYRQSLGQGPEFLIYFQGTGAADDSGLPNDRFFAVRPEGSVSTLKIQRTERGDSAVYLCASSPAPTNTEAFFGQGTRLTVV.

V gene TRBV2 combines with J gene TRBJ1-2; 8 bases line up with TRBD1. The V gene end was trimmed by 6 bases and the J gene end by 4 bases; junction bases not matched to a gene: 4. Per the germline V gene, CDR1 is SNHLY and CDR2 is FYNNEI. CDR3 size: 13 residues. CDR3 bases: TGTGCCAGCAGCCAGGACAGGGTCTATGGCTACACCTTC. It yields the protein CASSQDRVYGYTF.

V usage is TRBV7-2 and J usage is TRBJ1-5; 7 bases are shared with TRBD1. Germline CDR1 is SGHTA and CDR2 is FQGNSA. V lost 5 bases and J lost 6; bases outside the gene matches: 4. The CDR3 spans 13 residues. CDR3 sequence: CASSDRTGQPQHF. Written as DNA, the CDR3 is TGTGCCAGCAGCGACCGGACAGGTCAGCCCCAGCATTTT.

The chain links TRBV2 to TRBJ1-2; TRBD1 matches 7 bases. This CDR3 is built from 12 residues. Germline CDR1 reads SNHLY; CDR2 reads FYNNEI. Trimming removed 7 bases from V and 4 bases from J; junction bases left unmatched: 3. CDR3 region: CASTRQGYGYTF. Here the CDR3 DNA reads TGTGCCAGCACTCGACAGGGCTATGGCTACACCTTC.

The table lists this clone with a few counts. This rearrangement joins TRBV19 to TRBJ2-2; possibly TRBD1 for D (6 bases). V lost 5 bases, J lost 3 bases, and 13 bases lay in between. The CDR3 loop spans 15 amino acids. CDR1 and CDR2 from the germline V gene are LNHDA and SQIVND (reference sequence). The CDR3 is CASSVTGSYTGELFF. CDR3 bases: TGTGCCAGTAGTGTGACAGGTTCCTACACCGGGGAGCTGTTTTTT.

The V call is TRBV7-6, the J call TRBJ1-1; no clear D gene. The V gene lost 5 bases and the J gene lost 10 bases, with 20 bases spanning the gap. CDR3 length: 14 residues. Germline CDR1 is SGHVS and CDR2 is FNYEAQ. The CDR3 nucleotides are TGTGCCAGCAGCCTTGCACCCGATGGGGTTTTAGCTTTCTTT. This encodes CASSLAPDGVLAFF.

The genes are TRBV7-8 and TRBJ1-1; D gene unclear. V was pared by 5 bases and J by 3 bases, with 13 bases between. The germline gives CDR1 SGHVS, CDR2 FQNEAQ. The CDR3 runs 14 residues. The CDR3 DNA sequence: TGTGCCAGCAGCCCCTACGGTGGGTACACTGAAGCTTTCTTT. It codes for CASSPYGGYTEAFF. Full variable domain (remainder filled in from reference TRBV7-8 and TRBJ1-1): GAGVSQSPRYKVAKRGQDVALRCDPISGHVSLFWYQQALGQGPEFLTYFQNEAQLDKSGLPSDRFFAERPEGSVSTLKIQRTQQEDSAVYLCASSPYGGYTEAFFGQGTRLTVV.